Presented here are 32 T cell receptor beta chains from one specimen sequenced in a study of Ad26.COV2.S vaccination and SARS-CoV-2 variants. Specified treatment: some 20 received Ad26.COV2.S at low or high dose, single or two shots; several received placebo; per-sample allocation not given. Sampling was performed 63 days after the first vaccine or placebo injection. Libraries were prepared by immunoSEQ multiplex PCR; TCRdb keeps only in-frame clonotypes and omits some of them. The sample includes roughly 350,000 clones, roughly 90% seen only once; the top ten take approximately 5%. The source material was peripheral blood, sampled in a trial of Ad26.COV2.S vaccine versus placebo. The receptors come from a person between 18 and 65 years old who received the Ad26.COV2.S COVID-19 vaccine or a placebo.

The chain couples TRBV7-8 to TRBJ2-1; D tentatively reads TRBD1 or TRBD2 (6 bases each). V was shortened by 1 base and J by 7 bases, with 20 bases between the two germline ends. CDR1 SGHVS and CDR2 FQNEAQ come from the germline V gene. The CDR3 loop spans 17 amino acids. As DNA, the CDR3 is TGTGCCAGCAGCTTAGGGGGGGCGGGTCCGCGTTGGAATGAGCAGTTCTTC. Amino acids: CASSLGGAGPRWNEQFF.

J is TRBJ1-1 and V is TRBV7-9; D is possibly TRBD1 (5 bases). This CDR3 is 16 amino acids long. CDR1 and CDR2 from the germline V gene are SEHNR and FQNEAQ (reference sequence). Trimming removed 4 bases from V and 0 bases from J, with 15 bases in between. CDR3 sequence: CASSSPRGTLNTEAFF. For the CDR3, the DNA is TGTGCCAGCAGCTCCCCCCGGGGCACATTGAACACTGAAGCTTTCTTT. The whole variable domain, filled in from reference TRBV7-9 and TRBJ1-1, reads DTGVSQNPRHKITKRGQNVTFRCDPISEHNRLYWYRQTLGQGPEFLTYFQNEAQLEKSRLLSDRFSAERPKGSFSTLEIQRTEQGDSAMYLCASSSPRGTLNTEAFFGQGTRLTVV.

The chain carries TRBV28 and TRBJ1-5; TRBD1 aligns across 9 bases. V was pared by 4 bases and J by 7 bases, with 11 bases of the junction left unmatched. This CDR3 spans 16 amino acids. Germline CDR1 reads MDHEN; CDR2 reads SYDVKM. For the CDR3, the DNA is TGTGCCAGCAGTTCCCCCCAACAGGGGGCCGGGCAGCCCCAGCATTTT. It translates to CASSSPQQGAGQPQHF.

The chain couples TRBV5-1 to TRBJ1-3, with a tentative D call TRBD1 (6 bases). V lost 0 bases and J 4 bases, leaving 11 bases between the germline ends. Germline-derived CDR1 and CDR2 are SGHRS and YFSETQ. This CDR3 contains 15 residues. CDR3 in amino acids: CASSLDTGRGNTIYF. CDR3 bases: TGCGCCAGCAGCTTGGACACAGGGCGAGGAAACACCATATATTTT.

This sequence joins TRBV25-1 and TRBJ1-2; D is ambiguous. This CDR3 spans 15 amino acids. The V end was cut by 1 base, the J end by 4 bases, with 13 bases between. In germline, CDR1 is MGHDK, CDR2 SYGVNS. The CDR3 reads CASSESGRAFYGYTF. DNA of the CDR3: TGTGCCAGCAGTGAATCGGGAAGGGCTTTCTATGGCTACACCTTC.

This chain links TRBV2 with TRBJ1-5; D unresolved. CDR1 is SNHLY and CDR2 is FYNNEI in the germline V gene. Deletions cut 4 bases from V and 9 bases from J, with 10 bases between. The CDR3 is made up of 12 amino acids. Here the CDR3 reads CASSAHFGPQHF. DNA of the CDR3: TGTGCCAGCAGTGCCCACTTTGGGCCCCAGCATTTT. Combining the CDR3 with reference TRBV2 and TRBJ1-5 gives the whole variable domain EPEVTQTPSHQVTQMGQEVILRCVPISNHLYFYWYRQILGQKVEFLVSFYNNEISEKSEIFDDQFSVERPDGSNFTLKIRSTKLEDSAMYFCASSAHFGPQHFGDGTRLSIL.

The J gene is TRBJ2-7, the V gene TRBV18; D is ambiguous. Trimming took off 3 bases at V and 2 bases at J, with 14 bases between the two ends. The CDR3 spans 15 residues. Germline V gene data show CDR1 as KGHSH and CDR2 as LQKENI. The chain's CDR3 is CASSPDLPFTYEQYF. The CDR3 DNA reads as TGTGCCAGCTCACCCGATCTTCCTTTTACCTACGAGCAGTACTTC.

The V and J genes are TRBV5-1 and TRBJ2-3; D unresolved. In germline, CDR1 is SGHRS, CDR2 YFSETQ. The CDR3 totals 14 residues. V lost 3 bases and J lost 1, with 9 bases in between. The CDR3 spells CASSSDTGTDTQYF. DNA for the CDR3: TGCGCCAGCAGCTCCGACACGGGCACAGATACGCAGTATTTT.

The chain uses TRBV7-8 and TRBJ2-5, with 10 bases fitting TRBD1. This CDR3 region has 14 residues. Per the germline V gene, CDR1 is SGHVS and CDR2 is FQNEAQ. The J segment lost 5 bases and the V segment lost 6 bases, leaving 6 bases of the junction unmatched. CDR3 residues: CASRKGTGVETQYF. As DNA, the CDR3 is TGTGCCAGCAGGAAAGGGACAGGGGTCGAGACCCAGTACTTC. Using reference TRBV7-8 and TRBJ2-5 for the parts outside the CDR3, the full variable domain is GAGVSQSPRYKVAKRGQDVALRCDPISGHVSLFWYQQALGQGPEFLTYFQNEAQLDKSGLPSDRFFAERPEGSVSTLKIQRTQQEDSAVYLCASRKGTGVETQYFGPGTRLLVL.

Comments on this clone: The same CDR3 arises from other DNA sequences in this sample as well. The chain combines TRBV12-3 or TRBV12-4 with TRBJ1-5; D perhaps matches TRBD1 (6 bases). This CDR3 is 12 amino acids long. V lost 6 bases and J 4 bases, leaving 7 bases between the germline ends. The CDR3 sequence is CASSRGNQPQHF. In nucleotides, the CDR3 is TGTGCCAGCAGCAGGGGAAATCAGCCCCAGCATTTT.

The chain is built from TRBV24-1 and TRBJ2-1; D is perhaps TRBD1 (6 bases). This CDR3 region has 14 residues. In germline, CDR1 is KGHDR, CDR2 SFDVKD. The ends were cut back, 4 bases at V and 3 bases at J, with 9 bases in the middle. CDR3 DNA sequence: TGTGCCACCAGTGACAGGGGTCTCTACAATGAGCAGTTCTTC. Translated: CATSDRGLYNEQFF.

This clone occurred a few times. The chain joins TRBV21-1 to TRBJ2-7; the tabulated D call, TRBD2, remains unverified against the DNA. TRBV21-1 is given as a pseudogene. The CDR3 consists of 14 residues. In nucleotides, the CDR3 is TGTGCCAGCAGCCGGACTAGTGTTACCTACGAGCAGTACTTC. It is translated as CASSRTSVTYEQYF.

The rearrangement joins TRBV7-9 to TRBJ1-1; D remains ambiguous. With 1 base removed from V and 2 bases from J, the gap between germline ends came to 5 bases. Germline V lookup: CDR1 SEHNR, CDR2 FQNEAQ (reference sequence). The CDR3 has 13 residues. This CDR3 reads CASSLDANTEAFF. CDR3 coding DNA: TGTGCCAGCAGCTTAGATGCTAACACTGAAGCTTTCTTT.

With respect to this clone: A much bigger clone sits one base away, suggesting this may be a read error. The chain couples TRBV6-1 to TRBJ2-7, with 11 positions matching TRBD1. The V and J ends lost 0 bases and 3 bases, in that order; junction bases with no gene match: 1. Germline V lookup: CDR1 MNHNS, CDR2 SASEGT. The CDR3 contains 15 residues. The CDR3 here is CASSEAGTGGYEQYF. CDR3 sequence (DNA): TGTGCCAGCAGTGAAGCCGGGACAGGGGGCTACGAGCAGTACTTC.

The chain employs TRBV7-2 and TRBJ2-7, with 8 bases identical to TRBD1. V gave up 5 bases and J gave up 2 bases; unmatched junction bases: 20. Germline lookup yields CDR1 SGHTA and CDR2 FQGNSA. CDR3 length: 19 amino acids. DNA for the CDR3: TGTGCCAGCAGCACTGGGGACAGGATAAAAACTTTCGAAACCTACGAGCAGTACTTC. Its protein product is CASSTGDRIKTFETYEQYF.

The chain carries TRBV4-1 and TRBJ2-7, with 9 nucleotides matching TRBD2. This CDR3 has 15 amino acids. CDR1 and CDR2 (germline): MGHRA, YSYEKL. V was pared by 1 base and J by 2 bases, with 3 bases of the junction left unmatched. The CDR3, as DNA: TGCGCCAGCAGCCAAGGGGCGGGAGGGACCTACGAGCAGTACTTC. Amino acids: CASSQGAGGTYEQYF.

This clone came up once. V is TRBV3-1 (or the pseudogene TRBV3-2) and J is TRBJ1-5; no reliable D call. Looked up from germline, CDR1 is LGHDT and CDR2 is YNNKEL (reference sequence). Trimming pared 0 bases from V and 6 bases from J, leaving 6 bases between. The CDR3 sequence is 13 residues long. The CDR3 nucleotides read TGTGCCAGCAGCCAAGATTTAAGTCAGCCCCAGCATTTT. Amino acids: CASSQDLSQPQHF.

This clone was observed a few times. This chain connects TRBV28 to TRBJ1-5, with D perhaps matching TRBD1 (5 bases). V was shortened by 3 bases and J by 0 bases, with 15 bases between the two germline ends. The CDR3 contains 17 residues. The germline V gene has CDR1 MDHEN and CDR2 SYDVKM. The CDR3 here is CASSLRGGWDSNQPQHF. The CDR3 bases are TGTGCCAGCAGTTTGAGGGGTGGTTGGGATAGCAATCAGCCCCAGCATTTT.

CDR3 sequence: CASSFFYKSSYNEQFF. The CDR3 DNA reads TGTGCCAGCAGCTTTTTCTACAAAAGCTCCTACAATGAGCAGTTCTTC. The genes are TRBV5-4 and TRBJ2-1; no reliable D call. The length of the CDR3 is 16 residues. Trimming stripped 2 bases from V and 0 bases from J, with 12 bases between. Germline-derived CDR1 and CDR2 are SGHNT and YYREEE (reference sequence).

The chain uses TRBV12-3 or TRBV12-4 and TRBJ1-2; weak D call: TRBD1 (5 bases). The CDR3 runs 13 residues. V dropped 5 bases and J dropped 9 bases, with 16 bases sitting between them. CDR3 region: CASSPDPGRSYTF. DNA for the CDR3: TGTGCCAGCAGTCCTGATCCGGGACGGAGCTACACCTTC.

This sequence joins TRBV7-9 and TRBJ2-1; 12 positions match TRBD2. With V trimmed by 5 bases and J by 6 bases, 11 bases remained unmatched. Germline assignment: CDR1 SEHNR and CDR2 FQNEAQ (reference sequence). This CDR3 contains 17 residues. The CDR3 DNA reads TGTGCCAGCAGCACTAACAGACTAGCGGGAGTGGGCAATGAGCAGTTCTTC. It codes for CASSTNRLAGVGNEQFF.

J is TRBJ2-6 and V is TRBV4-3; tentative D call: TRBD1 (5 bases). Between the trimmed V and J ends, which lost 0 bases and 2 bases, there was a span of 14 bases. From germline, CDR1 is LGHNA and CDR2 YSLEER. The CDR3 has 18 residues. The CDR3 region is CASSQERGPGPGANVLTF. The CDR3, as DNA: TGCGCCAGCAGCCAAGAAAGGGGCCCGGGCCCTGGGGCCAACGTCCTGACTTTC.

The chain recombines TRBV29-1 with TRBJ1-2, with D possibly being TRBD1 (6 bases). Trimming shortened V by 2 bases and J by 2 bases, and 12 bases separated the two germline ends. The V gene's germline CDR1 is SQVTM and CDR2 ANQGSEA. This CDR3 has 14 residues. CDR3: CSVERLGTNYGYTF. The CDR3 bases are TGCAGCGTTGAAAGGTTAGGGACAAACTATGGCTACACCTTC.

This rearrangement joins TRBV19 to TRBJ2-6, with D unresolved. The CDR3 sequence is 14 residues long. V lost 9 bases and J lost 9, with 18 bases in between. Looked up from germline, CDR1 is LNHDA and CDR2 is SQIVND (reference sequence). CDR3 bases: TGTGCCAGCACGACCAGTGCGGTAGACAACGTCCTGACTTTC. This gives the protein CASTTSAVDNVLTF.

The chain links TRBV5-1 to TRBJ2-5; D might be TRBD1 (6 bases). This CDR3 region has 15 residues. CDR1 is SGHRS and CDR2 is YFSETQ in the germline V gene. Trimming pared 0 bases from V and 4 bases from J, leaving 13 bases between. The CDR3 DNA reads TGCGCCAGCAGCTTGGTGAGGGGGTTCCGAGAGACCCAGTACTTC. It is translated as CASSLVRGFRETQYF.

The gene calls are TRBV10-2 and TRBJ2-1, with TRBD2 matching over 10 bases. Germline V gene lookup returns CDR1 WSHSY and CDR2 SAAADI. The V and J ends lost 4 bases and 8 bases, in that order; junction bases with no gene match: 5. There are 14 residues in the CDR3. CDR3: CASSGLAGVHEQFF. The CDR3 DNA sequence: TGCGCCAGCAGTGGTCTAGCGGGAGTCCATGAGCAGTTCTTC.

This chain links TRBV28 with TRBJ1-6, with 8 bases aligning to TRBD1. Per germline, CDR1 MDHEN and CDR2 SYDVKM. This CDR3 has 14 residues. V was pared by 7 bases and J by 11 bases, with 10 bases of the junction left unmatched. The CDR3 here is CASITGTGPTPLHF. The CDR3 DNA is TGTGCCAGCATAACCGGGACAGGCCCGACACCCCTCCACTTT.

The chain links TRBV9 to TRBJ1-2; 7 bases line up with TRBD1. The CDR3 has 15 amino acids. The J segment lost 7 bases and the V segment lost 3 bases, leaving 12 bases of the junction unmatched. Germline V lookup: CDR1 SGDLS, CDR2 YYNGEE. The chain's CDR3 is CASSGGIDRASGYTF. CDR3 bases: TGTGCCAGCAGCGGGGGAATCGACAGGGCTAGTGGCTACACCTTC.

The gene calls are TRBV3-1 (or the pseudogene TRBV3-2) and TRBJ2-3; TRBD1 matches 11 bases. V dropped 2 bases and J dropped 4; count of bases not matched to a gene: 8. This CDR3 has 17 amino acids. Looked up from germline, CDR1 is LGHDT and CDR2 is YNNKEL (reference sequence). The CDR3 here is CASSQRLSGQGADTQYF. CDR3 coding DNA: TGTGCCAGCAGCCAAAGGCTATCGGGACAGGGGGCAGATACGCAGTATTTT.

DNA for the CDR3: TGCAGCGTTGAAGCTGGCACAGATACGCAGTATTTT. This translates into CSVEAGTDTQYF. The gene calls are TRBV29-1 and TRBJ2-3; D is ambiguous. Per the germline V gene, CDR1 is SQVTM and CDR2 is ANQGSEA. There are 12 residues in the CDR3. Between the trimmed V and J ends, which lost 1 base and 1 base, there was a span of 3 bases.

This clone appeared a few times. This chain joins TRBV7-9 and TRBJ2-7; D is possibly TRBD1 (5 bases). Trimming removed 2 bases at V and 5 bases at J, with 13 bases between. Germline-derived CDR1 and CDR2 are SEHNR and FQNEAQ (reference sequence). The length of the CDR3 is 14 residues. CDR3 residues: CASSLRAGRHEQYF. The CDR3 region has the DNA TGTGCCAGCAGCTTAAGGGCAGGGCGACACGAGCAGTACTTC. Together with reference TRBV7-9 and TRBJ2-7, the CDR3 gives the full variable domain: DTGVSQNPRHKITKRGQNVTFRCDPISEHNRLYWYRQTLGQGPEFLTYFQNEAQLEKSRLLSDRFSAERPKGSFSTLEIQRTEQGDSAMYLCASSLRAGRHEQYFGPGTRLTVT.

This rearrangement joins TRBV21-1 to TRBJ2-1; the table calls TRBD2, which could not be checked here. TRBV21-1 is termed a pseudogene. The CDR3 totals 16 residues. The CDR3 reads CASSKERAGGSNEQFF. The CDR3, as DNA: TGTGCCAGCAGCAAAGAGAGAGCGGGGGGGTCCAATGAGCAGTTCTTC.